This TCR beta chain came from a study of blood T cell repertoires in COVID-19. For the study at large: Some COVID-19 samples were acute and others convalescent; all came from the United States, Italy and Spain.

Repertoires were generated with immunoSEQ multiplex PCR, while TCRdb's copy carries only in-frame clones and drops some. The table lists approximately 170,000 clones, approximately 93% of them singletons, with about 2% in the top ten. Trimming left V 6 bases short and J 2 bases short, with 14 bases between. Germline V CDR1 and CDR2: LNHDA, SQIVND (reference sequence). CDR3 size: 15 residues. The clonotype comes from a woman in her fifties or sixties with COVID-19, enrolled during active disease. Sequenced sample: peripheral blood. V gene TRBV19 combines with J gene TRBJ1-3; weak D call: TRBD1 (6 bases). The CDR3 nucleotides are TGTGCCAGTAGCCTTACAGGGCGAGCTGGAAACACCATATATTTT. This translates into CASSLTGRAGNTIYF.